The clone carrying this TCR beta chain turned up a few times. This record belongs to a study of blood T cell repertoires in COVID-19. Study details: In each case, the material was cDNA or gDNA derived from T cells, B-cell-depleted T cells, or PBMCs.

Original data processing: From reference gene primer amplification, estimates of nucleated cell counts were derived. Repertoires were generated with immunoSEQ multiplex PCR, while TCRdb's copy carries only in-frame clones and drops some. The V and J calls and clone size come from that table; D and trimming were worked out from the DNA. The sample lists 150,000 to 200,000 clones, nearly 85% seen once, with roughly 5.1% in the top ten. Trimming took off 6 bases at V and 6 bases at J, with 17 bases between the two ends. The CDR3 extends over 15 amino acids. Germline V gene sequence: CDR1 LNHDA, CDR2 SQIVND (reference sequence).

Sequenced sample: peripheral blood. The clonotype originates from a woman aged 25-40 years with acute or convalescent COVID-19. The chain recombines TRBV19 with TRBJ1-4; tentative D call: TRBD1 (6 bases). This CDR3 is CASRAGVGGYEKLFF. CDR3 nucleotides: TGTGCCAGTAGGGCAGGGGTCGGCGGGTATGAAAAACTGTTTTTT.